A selection of T cell receptor beta chains follows, all from one sample in a study of OX40 agonist ivuxolimab in advanced cancers. Assay: immunoSEQ multiplex PCR; the TCRdb copy retains only in-frame clones and omits some. This table holds more than 50,000 clones, around 88% found once. The sample in question was CD4+ or CD8+ T cells sorted from blood, obtained in a trial of the OX40 agonist ivuxolimab. These receptors were taken from an adult with an advanced solid tumor such as melanoma, head and neck, liver or kidney cancer. CDR3s include the opening cysteine and the closing phenylalanine or tryptophan. A D gene is named only where the DNA matches it firmly. Size values are once, few and many counts, or a class for expanded clones, and some rows have none.

J gene: TRBJ2-7
clone size: NA
D gene: NA
V gene: TRBV7-2
CDR3 DNA: TGTGCCAGCAGCTTAGGGGGAGGCTACGAGCAGTACTTC
CDR3 protein: CASSLGGGYEQYF

J gene: TRBJ2-1
clone size: NA
D gene: NA
V gene: TRBV27
CDR3 DNA: TGTGCCAGCAGTTTAAAAAGTCCAGGATTCTACAATGAGCAGTTCTTC
CDR3 protein: CASSLKSPGFYNEQFF

J gene: TRBJ2-7
clone size: NA
D gene: NA
V gene: TRBV4-1
CDR3 DNA: TGCGCCAGCAGCCACAGGGATTCAACCTACGAGCAGTACTTC
CDR3 protein: CASSHRDSTYEQYF

J gene: TRBJ2-1
clone size: NA
D gene: TRBD2
V gene: TRBV5-6
CDR3 DNA: TGTGCCAGCAGCTTAGTCCGGGGGGGCGCCAATGAGCAGTTCTTC
CDR3 protein: CASSLVRGGANEQFF

J gene: TRBJ2-5
clone size: NA
D gene: TRBD1
V gene: TRBV29-1
CDR3 DNA: TGCAGCGTTGGACAGGGACAAGAGACCCAGTACTTC
CDR3 protein: CSVGQGQETQYF

J gene: TRBJ2-2
clone size: NA
D gene: NA
V gene: TRBV7-9
CDR3 DNA: TGTGCCAGGGGAACGAACACCGGGGAGCTGTTTTTT
CDR3 protein: CARGTNTGELFF

J gene: TRBJ2-3
clone size: NA
D gene: TRBD1
V gene: TRBV29-1
CDR3 DNA: TGCAGCGTTGAATCGGAAGGGGGCCTTAACACAGATACGCAGTATTTT
CDR3 protein: CSVESEGGLNTDTQYF

J gene: TRBJ2-7
clone size: NA
D gene: NA
V gene: TRBV7-2
CDR3 DNA: TGTGCCAGCAGCTTAAGGGTTCTCTACGAGCAGTACTTC
CDR3 protein: CASSLRVLYEQYF

J gene: TRBJ1-4
clone size: NA
D gene: NA
V gene: TRBV5-8
CDR3 DNA: TGTGCCAGCAGCTTGTGGCAGACGGATGAAAAACTGTTTTTT
CDR3 protein: CASSLWQTDEKLFF

J gene: TRBJ2-5
clone size: NA
D gene: NA
V gene: TRBV14
CDR3 DNA: TGTGCCAGCAGCCAGGTCGGCCCCATCCAAGAGACCCAGTACTTC
CDR3 protein: CASSQVGPIQETQYF

J gene: TRBJ2-7
clone size: few
D gene: NA
V gene: TRBV9
CDR3 DNA: TGTGCCAGCAGCCCGGGGGATGTGAACGAGCAGTACTTC
CDR3 protein: CASSPGDVNEQYF

J gene: TRBJ1-3
clone size: NA
D gene: TRBD1
V gene: TRBV29-1
CDR3 DNA: TGCAGCGTTGAAGGAGGGACAGCCTCTGGAAACACCATATATTTT
CDR3 protein: CSVEGGTASGNTIYF

J gene: TRBJ1-1
clone size: few
D gene: NA
V gene: TRBV27
CDR3 DNA: TGTGCCAGCAGTCTTACAGCCTCTCCTGAAGCTTTCTTT
CDR3 protein: CASSLTASPEAFF

J gene: TRBJ1-1
clone size: NA
D gene: NA
V gene: TRBV9
CDR3 DNA: TGTGCCAGCAGCGTAGGGGGGTCGACTGAAGCTTTCTTT
CDR3 protein: CASSVGGSTEAFF

J gene: TRBJ2-7
clone size: NA
D gene: TRBD1
V gene: TRBV5-6
CDR3 DNA: TGTGCCAGCAGCTGGGACAGGGGCTACGAGCAGTACTTC
CDR3 protein: CASSWDRGYEQYF

J gene: TRBJ1-2
clone size: once
D gene: TRBD1
V gene: TRBV11-3
CDR3 DNA: TGTGCCAGCAGTCAGGGGGGAAACTATGGCTACACCTTC
CDR3 protein: CASSQGGNYGYTF

J gene: TRBJ2-7
clone size: NA
D gene: NA
V gene: TRBV7-9
CDR3 DNA: TGTGCCAGCAGCTTCAGGGCAGGGACCCACGAGCAGTACTTC
CDR3 protein: CASSFRAGTHEQYF

J gene: TRBJ1-1
clone size: NA
D gene: TRBD1
V gene: TRBV5-6
CDR3 DNA: TGTGCCAGCTCATCGGGGGACAGGGGCATCACTGAAGCTTTCTTT
CDR3 protein: CASSSGDRGITEAFF

J gene: TRBJ1-1
clone size: NA
D gene: NA
V gene: TRBV27
CDR3 DNA: TGTGCCAGCAGCTCATTCTGGGGGGACACTGAAGCTTTCTTT
CDR3 protein: CASSSFWGDTEAFF

J gene: TRBJ1-2
clone size: NA
D gene: NA
V gene: TRBV7-9
CDR3 DNA: TGTGCCAGCAGCTTAGGAGCGACTACGGATGGCTACACCTTC
CDR3 protein: CASSLGATTDGYTF

J gene: TRBJ2-1
clone size: NA
D gene: NA
V gene: TRBV10-3
CDR3 DNA: TGTGCCATCAGTGAGTCGGACGGGCTGAGCTCCTACAATGAGCAGTTCTTC
CDR3 protein: CAISESDGLSSYNEQFF

J gene: TRBJ1-1
clone size: NA
D gene: NA
V gene: TRBV6-5
CDR3 DNA: TGTGCCAGCAGTTACTCGCTCAGGGGTGGGACTGAAGCTTTCTTT
CDR3 protein: CASSYSLRGGTEAFF

J gene: TRBJ1-1
clone size: once
D gene: NA
V gene: TRBV6-1
CDR3 DNA: TGTGCCAGCTCCATATCGGGACAGAACACTGAAGCTTTCTTT
CDR3 protein: CASSISGQNTEAFF

J gene: TRBJ1-3
clone size: NA
D gene: NA
V gene: TRBV5-6
CDR3 DNA: TGTGCCAGCAGTCCAGACGGACACACCATATATTTT
CDR3 protein: CASSPDGHTIYF

J gene: TRBJ1-1
clone size: NA
D gene: NA
V gene: TRBV11-2
CDR3 DNA: TGTGCCAGCAGCTTACCGGGCGGGGGGGTTACTGAAGCTTTCTTT
CDR3 protein: CASSLPGGGVTEAFF

J gene: TRBJ2-1
clone size: NA
D gene: NA
V gene: TRBV4-2
CDR3 DNA: TGTGCCAGCAGCGCGGACACTACAGGTGAGCAGTTCTTC
CDR3 protein: CASSADTTGEQFF

J gene: TRBJ2-5
clone size: NA
D gene: NA
V gene: TRBV6-6
CDR3 DNA: TGTGCCAGCAGTTACTGGGGGGACCAAGAGACCCAGTACTTC
CDR3 protein: CASSYWGDQETQYF

J gene: TRBJ1-1
clone size: NA
D gene: NA
V gene: TRBV19
CDR3 DNA: TGTGCCAGCTCACAGGGTTTCACTGAAGCTTTCTTT
CDR3 protein: CASSQGFTEAFF

J gene: TRBJ1-1
clone size: NA
D gene: TRBD1
V gene: TRBV27
CDR3 DNA: TGTGCCAGCAAGTGGGGGACAGACTCTGCAATTGAAGCTTTCTTT
CDR3 protein: CASKWGTDSAIEAFF

J gene: TRBJ1-4
clone size: NA
D gene: TRBD1
V gene: TRBV2
CDR3 DNA: TGTGCCACCTCCGACCCGGGGGACAGGGTAAATGAAAAACTGTTTTTT
CDR3 protein: CATSDPGDRVNEKLFF

J gene: TRBJ2-2
clone size: NA
D gene: TRBD1
V gene: TRBV7-6
CDR3 DNA: TGTGCCAGCAGCTTAGTGGCCGGGACAGGGTCCGGGGAGCTGTTTTTT
CDR3 protein: CASSLVAGTGSGELFF

J gene: TRBJ1-5
clone size: NA
D gene: NA
V gene: TRBV7-6
CDR3 DNA: TGTGCCAGCAGCTTAGCAGGACAGAACAATCAGCCCCAGCATTTT
CDR3 protein: CASSLAGQNNQPQHF

J gene: TRBJ1-5
clone size: NA
D gene: NA
V gene: TRBV9
CDR3 DNA: TGTGCCAGCAGCTCTGGCGTGGGGGGTAGCAATCAGCCCCAGCATTTT
CDR3 protein: CASSSGVGGSNQPQHF

J gene: TRBJ1-4
clone size: NA
D gene: NA
V gene: TRBV6-5
CDR3 DNA: TGTGCCAGCAGTCCGGAGACCCTAGGAGGGGAAAAACTGTTTTTT
CDR3 protein: CASSPETLGGEKLFF

J gene: TRBJ1-5
clone size: NA
D gene: TRBD1
V gene: TRBV19
CDR3 DNA: TGTGCCAGTAGTAAAGGACAGGGGGGTGTTTTGGCGCAGCCCCAGCATTTT
CDR3 protein: CASSKGQGGVLAQPQHF

J gene: TRBJ1-1
clone size: NA
D gene: TRBD1
V gene: TRBV6-5
CDR3 DNA: TGTGCCAGCAGCCCTGGACAGGGGCAAGTGTTGGCTTTCTTT
CDR3 protein: CASSPGQGQVLAFF

J gene: TRBJ1-5
clone size: NA
D gene: NA
V gene: TRBV9
CDR3 DNA: TGTGCCAGCAGCGTAGCCGGACACCCCAATCAGCCCCAGCATTTT
CDR3 protein: CASSVAGHPNQPQHF

J gene: TRBJ2-7
clone size: NA
D gene: TRBD1
V gene: TRBV6-5
CDR3 DNA: TGTGCCAGCAGTTACGCCGGGACAGGAGACTACGAGCAGTACTTC
CDR3 protein: CASSYAGTGDYEQYF

J gene: TRBJ2-7
clone size: NA
D gene: NA
V gene: TRBV5-4
CDR3 DNA: TGTGCCAGCAGCTTGAGGGGGAAGACCTACGAGCAGTACTTC
CDR3 protein: CASSLRGKTYEQYF

J gene: TRBJ1-5
clone size: NA
D gene: NA
V gene: TRBV7-6
CDR3 DNA: TGTGCCAGCAGCTTAGGGGAGAGCAATCAGCCCCAGCATTTT
CDR3 protein: CASSLGESNQPQHF

J gene: TRBJ2-3
clone size: NA
D gene: TRBD2
V gene: TRBV2
CDR3 DNA: TGTGCCAGCAGACACTATCCCGGGACTAGTAGGACAGATACGCAGTATTTT
CDR3 protein: CASRHYPGTSRTDTQYF

J gene: TRBJ2-2
clone size: NA
D gene: TRBD2
V gene: TRBV27
CDR3 DNA: TGTGCCAGCAGGGGACTAGCGGGGGGAAGAGGCACCGGGGAGCTGTTTTTT
CDR3 protein: CASRGLAGGRGTGELFF

J gene: TRBJ2-1
clone size: NA
D gene: NA
V gene: TRBV4-3
CDR3 DNA: TGCGCCAGCAGCCAATGGGAGATAGGGGCCAATGAGCAGTTCTTC
CDR3 protein: CASSQWEIGANEQFF

J gene: TRBJ2-5
clone size: NA
D gene: NA
V gene: TRBV19
CDR3 DNA: TGTGCCACCTCATGGGACGCAGAAGAGACCCAGTACTTC
CDR3 protein: CATSWDAEETQYF

J gene: TRBJ1-1
clone size: NA
D gene: NA
V gene: TRBV5-4
CDR3 DNA: TGTGCCAGCAGCTTTGGGGGATTGGAGGCTTTCTTT
CDR3 protein: CASSFGGLEAFF

J gene: TRBJ1-4
clone size: NA
D gene: NA
V gene: TRBV4-3
CDR3 DNA: TGCGCCAGCAGCCAAGGGGCCGGGGGGGCCTGGAGGGAAAAACTGTTTTTT
CDR3 protein: CASSQGAGGAWREKLFF

J gene: TRBJ2-1
clone size: NA
D gene: TRBD1
V gene: TRBV18
CDR3 DNA: TGTGCCAGCTCAGCGATGGGACAGAGCTCCTACAATGAGCAGTTCTTC
CDR3 protein: CASSAMGQSSYNEQFF

J gene: TRBJ1-1
clone size: NA
D gene: NA
V gene: TRBV7-9
CDR3 DNA: TGTGCCAGCAGCTTAGGGGCGGCGGGGGGCGAGGAAGCTTTCTTT
CDR3 protein: CASSLGAAGGEEAFF

J gene: TRBJ2-1
clone size: NA
D gene: TRBD2
V gene: TRBV2
CDR3 DNA: TGTGCCAGCCTTGGGCTAGCGGGGGAGAGCTCCTACAATGAGCAGTTCTTC
CDR3 protein: CASLGLAGESSYNEQFF

J gene: TRBJ1-5
clone size: NA
D gene: NA
V gene: TRBV7-9
CDR3 DNA: TGTGCCAGCAGCCTCGGGACTCAGGGGAATCAGCCCCAGCATTTT
CDR3 protein: CASSLGTQGNQPQHF

J gene: TRBJ2-7
clone size: NA
D gene: TRBD2
V gene: TRBV11-2
CDR3 DNA: TGTGCCAGCAGCAAAACCGGGGGGTACGAGCAGTACTTC
CDR3 protein: CASSKTGGYEQYF

J gene: TRBJ2-7
clone size: NA
D gene: NA
V gene: TRBV5-6
CDR3 DNA: TGTGCCAGCAGCTTGGGGCGCTACTACGAGCAGTACTTC
CDR3 protein: CASSLGRYYEQYF

J gene: TRBJ2-3
clone size: NA
D gene: NA
V gene: TRBV4-1
CDR3 DNA: TGCGCCAGCAGCCCCCTCGGGGGAGTGGGGGAATCTGCAATTGGCACAGATACGCAGTATTTT
CDR3 protein: CASSPLGGVGESAIGTDTQYF